Detailed here is one TCR beta chain. Its antigen is still unknown. CDR3 length equals 17 residues. From germline, CDR1 is SGHVS and CDR2 FQNEAQ. The V gene end was trimmed by 1 base and the J gene end by 1 base; junction bases not matched to a gene: 4. The entry originates in a study of OX40 agonist ivuxolimab in advanced cancers. Study-level information: Ivuxolimab, an agonist antibody against OX40 (CD134), was given to patients. Overall study results and limits: Researchers report that CD8+ T cells had, on average, more expanded clones than CD4+.

Generated by immunoSEQ multiplex PCR, the TCRdb table keeps only in-frame clones and is missing some. The sample includes about 59,000 clones, around 93% of them seen just once. Sequencing was performed on CD4+ or CD8+ T cells sorted from blood, taken in a trial of the OX40 agonist ivuxolimab. The clonotype originates from an adult with an advanced solid tumor such as melanoma, head and neck, liver or kidney cancer. The chain combines TRBV7-8 with TRBJ2-5; TRBD2 matches at 12 bases. The CDR3 DNA is TGTGCCAGCAGCTTAGGACTAGCGGGGGACCTCCAAGAGACCCAGTACTTC. Amino acid sequence: CASSLGLAGDLQETQYF.